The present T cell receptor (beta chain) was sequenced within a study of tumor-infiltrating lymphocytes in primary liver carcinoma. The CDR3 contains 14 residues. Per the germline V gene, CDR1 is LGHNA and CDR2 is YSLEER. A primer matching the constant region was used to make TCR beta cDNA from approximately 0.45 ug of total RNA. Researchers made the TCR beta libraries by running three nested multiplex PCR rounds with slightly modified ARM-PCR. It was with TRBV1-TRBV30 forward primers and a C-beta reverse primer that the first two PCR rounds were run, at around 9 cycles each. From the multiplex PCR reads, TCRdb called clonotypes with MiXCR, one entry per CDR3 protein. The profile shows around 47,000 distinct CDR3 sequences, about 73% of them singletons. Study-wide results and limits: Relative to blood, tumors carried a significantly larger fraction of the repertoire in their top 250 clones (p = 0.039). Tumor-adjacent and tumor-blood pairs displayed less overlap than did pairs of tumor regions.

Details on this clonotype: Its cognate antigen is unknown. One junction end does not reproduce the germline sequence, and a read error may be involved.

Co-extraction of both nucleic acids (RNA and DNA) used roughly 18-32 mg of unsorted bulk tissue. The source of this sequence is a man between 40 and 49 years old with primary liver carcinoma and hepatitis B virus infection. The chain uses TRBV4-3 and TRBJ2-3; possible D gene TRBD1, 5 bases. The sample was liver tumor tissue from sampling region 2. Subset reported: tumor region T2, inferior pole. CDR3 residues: CASSQQAFTDTWYF. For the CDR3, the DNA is TGCGCAAGCAGCCAACAGGCTTTCACAGATACGTGGTATTTT.